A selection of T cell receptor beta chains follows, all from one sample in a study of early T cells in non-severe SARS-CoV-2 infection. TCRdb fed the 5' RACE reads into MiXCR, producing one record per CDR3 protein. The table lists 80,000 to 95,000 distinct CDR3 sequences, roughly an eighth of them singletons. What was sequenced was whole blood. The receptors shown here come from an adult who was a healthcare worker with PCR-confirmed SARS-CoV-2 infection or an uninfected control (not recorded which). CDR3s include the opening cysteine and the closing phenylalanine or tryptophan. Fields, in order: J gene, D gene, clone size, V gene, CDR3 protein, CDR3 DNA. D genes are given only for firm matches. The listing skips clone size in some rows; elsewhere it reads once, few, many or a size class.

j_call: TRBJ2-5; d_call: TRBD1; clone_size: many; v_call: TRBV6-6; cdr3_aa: CASSYSIPGQGETQYF; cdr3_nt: TGTGCCAGCAGTTACTCCATTCCGGGACAGGGGGAGACCCAGTACTTC
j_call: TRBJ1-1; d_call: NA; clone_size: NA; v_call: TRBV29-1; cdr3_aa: CSTRGWGYTEAFF; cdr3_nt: TGCAGCACGCGAGGTTGGGGCTACACTGAAGCTTTCTTT
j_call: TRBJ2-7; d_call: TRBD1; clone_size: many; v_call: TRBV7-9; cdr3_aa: CASSSDRDRAYEQYF; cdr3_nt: TGTGCCAGCAGCTCAGACCGGGACAGGGCCTACGAGCAGTACTTC
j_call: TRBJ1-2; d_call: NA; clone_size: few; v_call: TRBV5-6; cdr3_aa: CASTKDVWGYTF; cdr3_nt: TGTGCCAGCACCAAAGACGTGTGGGGCTACACCTTC
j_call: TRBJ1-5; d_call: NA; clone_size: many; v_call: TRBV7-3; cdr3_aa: CASSLWVNQPQHF; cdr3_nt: TGTGCCAGCAGCTTATGGGTAAATCAGCCCCAGCATTTT
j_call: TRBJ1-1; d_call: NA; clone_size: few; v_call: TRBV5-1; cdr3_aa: CASSLRASGLLFTEAFF; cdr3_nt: TGCGCCAGCAGCTTGCGAGCGTCGGGACTGCTATTCACTGAAGCTTTCTTT
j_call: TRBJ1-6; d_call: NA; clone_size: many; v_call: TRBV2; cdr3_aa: CASSEARTTRGGPLHF; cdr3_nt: TGTGCCAGCAGTGAAGCCCGAACCACCCGTGGGGGACCCCTCCACTTT
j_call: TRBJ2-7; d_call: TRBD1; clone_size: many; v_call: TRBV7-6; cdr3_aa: CASSLGSTGVGSYEQYF; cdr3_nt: TGTGCCAGCAGCTTAGGGTCTACAGGGGTGGGGTCCTACGAGCAGTACTTC
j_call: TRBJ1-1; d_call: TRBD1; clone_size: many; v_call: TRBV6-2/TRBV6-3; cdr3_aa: CASSYRTGEANTEAFF; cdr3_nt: TGTGCCAGCAGTTACCGGACAGGGGAGGCGAACACTGAAGCTTTCTTT
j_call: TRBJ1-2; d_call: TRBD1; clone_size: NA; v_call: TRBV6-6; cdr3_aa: CASSYSGQLGYGYTF; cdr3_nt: TGTGCCAGCAGTTATTCGGGACAGCTCGGCTATGGCTACACCTTC